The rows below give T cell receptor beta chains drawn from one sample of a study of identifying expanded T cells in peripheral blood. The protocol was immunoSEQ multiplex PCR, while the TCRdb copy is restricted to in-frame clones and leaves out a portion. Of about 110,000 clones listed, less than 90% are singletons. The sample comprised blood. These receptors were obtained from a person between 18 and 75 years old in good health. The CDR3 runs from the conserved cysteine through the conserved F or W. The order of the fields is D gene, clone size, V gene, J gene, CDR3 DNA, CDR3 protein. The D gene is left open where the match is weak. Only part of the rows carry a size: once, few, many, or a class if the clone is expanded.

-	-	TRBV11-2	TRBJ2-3	TGTGCCAGCAGCTTCGCGGGATCAGATACGCAGTATTTT	CASSFAGSDTQYF
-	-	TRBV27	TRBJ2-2	TGTGCCAGCAGTTCTGCCCGGTGGGGGGAGCTGTTTTTT	CASSSARWGELFF
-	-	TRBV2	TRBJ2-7	TGTGCCAGCAGTGAAATCGAGGGAGCCTACGAGCAGTACTTC	CASSEIEGAYEQYF
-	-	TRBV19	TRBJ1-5	TGTGCCAGTAGTATTAATATTGGCACAGCGAATCAGCCCCAGCATTTT	CASSINIGTANQPQHF
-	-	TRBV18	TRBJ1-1	TGTGCCAGCTCTCCGTTGTCGAACACTGAAGCTTTCTTT	CASSPLSNTEAFF
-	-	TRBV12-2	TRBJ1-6	TGTGCACAAAAAAGGGACAGGGGTCGTTACTATTCACCCCTCCACTTT	CAQKRDRGRYYSPLHF
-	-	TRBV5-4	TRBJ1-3	TGTGCCAGCAGCAATATAGGGGTCGGAAACACCATATATTTT	CASSNIGVGNTIYF
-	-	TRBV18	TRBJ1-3	TGTGCCAGCTCACCATACACTGGAAACACCATATATTTT	CASSPYTGNTIYF
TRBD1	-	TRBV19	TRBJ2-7	TGTGCCAGTAGTGCCTCCGGGACAGGGACAACCTACGAGCAGTACTTC	CASSASGTGTTYEQYF
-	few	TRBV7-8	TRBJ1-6	TGTGCCAGCAGCGCTATTAATTCACCCCTCCACTTT	CASSAINSPLHF
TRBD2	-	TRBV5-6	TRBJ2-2	TGTGCCAGCAGCTTTGGCCGACTAGCGGTCACCGGGGAGCTGTTTTTT	CASSFGRLAVTGELFF
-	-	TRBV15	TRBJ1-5	TGTGCCACCAGGGGCAGTGAGTATCAGCCCCAGCATTTT	CATRGSEYQPQHF
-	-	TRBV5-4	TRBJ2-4	TGTGCCAGCAGCTTGCGGTCGGGACTAGCCAAAAACATTCAGTACTTC	CASSLRSGLAKNIQYF
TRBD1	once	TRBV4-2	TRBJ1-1	TGTGCCAGCAGCCAAGTCGACAGGGACCCTGAAGCTTTCTTT	CASSQVDRDPEAFF
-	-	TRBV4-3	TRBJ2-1	TGCGCCAGCAGCCAAGATATTGGGGGGTACAATGAGCAGTTCTTC	CASSQDIGGYNEQFF
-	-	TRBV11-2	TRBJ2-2	TGTGCCAGCAGCTTAGGGATTAGCGGAAACACCGGGGAGCTGTTTTTT	CASSLGISGNTGELFF
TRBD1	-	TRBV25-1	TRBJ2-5	TGTGCCAGCAGTGGTCTGCCGGGACAGCCCATCCAAGAGACCCAGTACTTC	CASSGLPGQPIQETQYF
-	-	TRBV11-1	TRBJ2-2	TGTGCCAGCAGCTCCTTAACTCACACCGGGGAGCTGTTTTTT	CASSSLTHTGELFF
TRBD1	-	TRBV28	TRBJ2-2	TGTGCCAGCAGTCGACAGGGCGGGACCGGGGAGCTGTTTTTT	CASSRQGGTGELFF
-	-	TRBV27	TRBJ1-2	TGTGCCAGCAGTTTATCGTGGGCGGCTACGAACTATGGCTACACCTTC	CASSLSWAATNYGYTF
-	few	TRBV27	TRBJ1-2	TGTGCCAGCAGTATTCAGGGTGGTTCTGATGGCTACACCTTC	CASSIQGGSDGYTF
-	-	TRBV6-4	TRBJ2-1	TGTGCCAGCAGTGGCGGGAACTCCTACAATGAGCAGTTCTTC	CASSGGNSYNEQFF
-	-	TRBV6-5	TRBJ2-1	TGTGCCAGCAGTTCCCCCCGGTCGCTCGATGAGCAGTTCTTC	CASSSPRSLDEQFF
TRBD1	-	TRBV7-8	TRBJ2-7	TGTGCCAGCAGCTTTGGGGACAGCACCTACGAGCAGTACTTC	CASSFGDSTYEQYF
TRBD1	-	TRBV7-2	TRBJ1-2	TGTGCCAGCAGCTCCCCGGACAGGGGGCTCTATGGCTACACCTTC	CASSSPDRGLYGYTF
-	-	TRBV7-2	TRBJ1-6	TGTGCCAGCAGCTTAATCAGGCTAGGTTCACCCCTCCACTTT	CASSLIRLGSPLHF
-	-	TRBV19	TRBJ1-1	TGTGCCAGTAGTAAACCACAGGCCGTCAACACTGAAGCTTTCTTT	CASSKPQAVNTEAFF
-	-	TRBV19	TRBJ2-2	TGTGCCAGTAGTCGGACAGTTCGGATCGACACCGGGGAGCTGTTTTTT	CASSRTVRIDTGELFF
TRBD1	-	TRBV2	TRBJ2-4	TGTGCCAGCAGTGGAGACAGGGGTGACATTCAGTACTTC	CASSGDRGDIQYF
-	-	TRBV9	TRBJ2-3	TGTGCCAGCAGCGTCGGGGTAACTAGCACAGATACGCAGTATTTT	CASSVGVTSTDTQYF
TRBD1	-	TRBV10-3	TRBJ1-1	TGTGCCATCACCGGGGACAGGGCCACTGAAGCTTTCTTT	CAITGDRATEAFF
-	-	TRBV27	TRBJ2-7	TGTGCCAGCAGTCTGGGACCCAGATCCGAGCAGTACTTC	CASSLGPRSEQYF
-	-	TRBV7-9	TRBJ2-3	TGTGCCAGCAGCTCCTCCGGGCGCACAGATACGCAGTATTTT	CASSSSGRTDTQYF
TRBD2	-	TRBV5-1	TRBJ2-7	TGCGCCAGCAGCTTGAGACTAGCGGGAGAGAGCTCCTACGAGCAGTACTTC	CASSLRLAGESSYEQYF
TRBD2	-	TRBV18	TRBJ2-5	TGTGCCAGCTCACCGAAGACTAGCGGGGGTCAAGAGACCCAGTACTTC	CASSPKTSGGQETQYF